Following are 6 T cell receptor beta chains from one sample sequenced in a study of cytomegalovirus exposure and HLA in healthy donors. With 60 Vbeta and 13 Jbeta primers, the PCR was carried out. The assay was immunoSEQ multiplex PCR, and TCRdb's table has in-frame clones only and misses some. This table holds about 240,000 clones, roughly 80% found once. Material for sequencing was PBMCs. The receptors were sampled from a woman in her forties in good health and CMV-seropositive.

Turning to this clone: One end of the junction varies from germline; a read error may be responsible. The V gene is TRBV7-9, the J gene TRBJ1-2, with 7 bases aligning to TRBD1. The CDR3 consists of 14 residues. The germline V gene has CDR1 SEHNR and CDR2 FQNEAQ (reference sequence). The CDR3 sequence is CSSSSTGINYGYTF. CDR3 DNA sequence: TGTTCCAGCAGCTCGACAGGGATCAACTATGGCTACACCTTC.

The J gene is TRBJ1-1, the V gene TRBV12-1; the DNA was not used to check the table's D call, TRBD1. TRBV12-1 is flagged as a pseudogene. This CDR3 region has 19 residues. In nucleotides, the CDR3 is TGTGCCAGCAGCGGACCGGGACAGCTGGGTCCGAAGGCAGACACTGAAGCTTTCTTT. Amino acids: CASSGPGQLGPKADTEAFF.

This sequence joins TRBV11-3 and TRBJ1-2, with TRBD1 as a possible D gene (6 bases). This CDR3 is 16 amino acids long. Germline V lookup: CDR1 SGHNT, CDR2 YENEEA. The V gene lost 3 bases and the J gene lost 4 bases, with 18 bases spanning the gap. The CDR3 is CASSLRAGAALYGYTF. The CDR3 coding sequence is TGTGCCAGCAGCTTGAGGGCAGGGGCTGCCCTCTATGGCTACACCTTC.

The chain employs TRBV5-1 and TRBJ1-5; D gene ambiguous. The V end lost 3 bases, the J end lost 4 bases, and 17 bases lay between the germline ends. The CDR3 length is 16 residues. Germline CDR1 reads SGHRS; CDR2 reads YFSETQ. CDR3 loop: CASSSTARDGNQPQHF. DNA of the CDR3: TGCGCCAGCAGCTCCACCGCCCGGGATGGGAATCAGCCCCAGCATTTT.

This clone was seen just once. The V gene is TRBV18, the J gene TRBJ1-2; 9 positions match TRBD1. Germline loops: CDR1 KGHSH, CDR2 LQKENI. There are 15 residues in the CDR3. V lost 2 bases to trimming and J lost 7 bases; unmatched junction nucleotides: 8. CDR3 sequence reads: CASSPFLDRGRGYTF. The CDR3 coding sequence is TGTGCCAGCTCACCATTTTTGGACAGGGGTCGTGGCTACACCTTC.

This chain uses TRBV7-2 with TRBJ2-6, with TRBD1 matching over 8 bases. The CDR3 has 18 amino acids. The V gene's germline CDR1 is SGHTA and CDR2 FQGNSA. V was pared by 5 bases and J by 0 bases, with 9 bases of the junction left unmatched. CDR3 residues: CASSPRTGQSSGANVLTF. As DNA, the CDR3 is TGTGCCAGCAGCCCCCGGACAGGGCAAAGCTCTGGGGCCAACGTCCTGACTTTC.